This passage covers 7 T cell receptor beta chains from one sample sequenced in a study of cytomegalovirus exposure and HLA in healthy donors. Researchers ran the PCR with 60 Vbeta and 13 Jbeta primers. Measured with immunoSEQ multiplex PCR; TCRdb has only the in-frame clones, and not every one. The table lists more than 95,000 clones, over 80% of them singletons. Material for sequencing was PBMCs. The receptors were sampled from a man aged 18 to 35 in good health and CMV-seronegative.

The chain couples TRBV7-2 to TRBJ1-2; the match to TRBD1 covers 12 bases. Germline V lookup: CDR1 SGHTA, CDR2 FQGNSA. The CDR3 loop spans 15 amino acids. V lost 6 bases and J lost 8; bases outside the gene matches: 10. For the CDR3, the DNA is TGTGCCAGCAGGGGGACAGGGGGCCTTGATCGAGGCTACACCTTC. It encodes CASRGTGGLDRGYTF.

The chain uses TRBV5-1 and TRBJ2-2; D is undetermined. The length of the CDR3 is 14 residues. V shed 2 bases and J shed 11 bases, with 16 bases lying between them. The germline V gene has CDR1 SGHRS and CDR2 YFSETQ. The CDR3 bases are TGCGCCAGCAGCTTAAGTTTACCAGGTGCAGAGCTGTTTTTT. This sequence encodes CASSLSLPGAELFF.

The chain joins TRBV7-9 to TRBJ1-2; D gene unclear. There are 13 residues in the CDR3. Deletions cut 4 bases from V and 4 bases from J, with 10 bases between. The germline gives CDR1 SEHNR, CDR2 FQNEAQ (reference sequence). The CDR3 nucleotides are TGTGCCAGCAGCTCCCCTCGGGTCTATGGCTACACCTTC. Its translation is CASSSPRVYGYTF.

This rearrangement joins TRBV10-2 to TRBJ2-1; D may be TRBD2 (6 bases). Germline lookup yields CDR1 WSHSY and CDR2 SAAADI. With 0 bases removed from V and 12 bases from J, the gap between germline ends came to 9 bases. CDR3 length: 12 amino acids. CDR3 DNA sequence: TGCGCCAGCAGTGAGTCACTAGCACGGCAGTTCTTC. Translating gives CASSESLARQFF.

This chain uses TRBV9 with TRBJ2-3; TRBD1 is a possible D gene (6 bases). This CDR3 is 16 amino acids long. CDR1 SGDLS and CDR2 YYNGEE come from the germline V gene. Trimming took 4 bases from V and 3 from J, leaving 18 bases between them. CDR3 sequence reads: CASSTGTSPRTDTQYF. As DNA, the CDR3 is TGTGCCAGCAGCACCGGGACATCACCTCGAACAGATACGCAGTATTTT.

V and J are TRBV28 and TRBJ2-2; 8 bases line up with TRBD2. V trimming: 2 bases; J trimming: 4 bases; junction bases outside the gene matches: 0. The CDR3 is made up of 14 amino acids. CDR1 and CDR2 (germline): MDHEN, SYDVKM. The DNA of the CDR3 is TGTGCCAGCAGTTTAGCGGGAGGCACCGGGGAGCTGTTTTTT. Encoded protein: CASSLAGGTGELFF.

This rearrangement joins TRBV6-1 to TRBJ2-1; 10 positions agree with TRBD2. This CDR3 comprises 15 residues. The germline CDR1 and CDR2 sequences are MNHNS and SASEGT. V lost 2 bases, J lost 3 bases, and 1 base stayed unmatched. CDR3 coding DNA: TGTGCCAGCAGTGAACTAGCGGGAGACTACAATGAGCAGTTCTTC. Its translation is CASSELAGDYNEQFF.